This T cell receptor beta chain derives from a study of OX40 agonist ivuxolimab in advanced cancers. Study-level background: A history of anti-PD-1, anti-PD-L1 or anti-CTLA-4 therapy was acceptable, and 40% had some.

The study, taken as a whole, reports: Researchers did not establish what antigens the expanded peripheral T cells target. At doses 0.1 to 3.0 mg/kg, CD4+ and CD8+ clones expanded.

This clone was recorded once. Antigen: not known. Measured with immunoSEQ multiplex PCR; TCRdb has only the in-frame clones, and not every one. Among tens of thousands of clones listed, over 80% were seen once. The CDR3 has 14 amino acids. Looked up from germline, CDR1 is SGHAT and CDR2 is FQNNGV. Deletions cut 5 bases from V and 0 bases from J, with 8 bases between. J is TRBJ1-3 and V is TRBV11-2; D gene uncertain. This sequence was found in an adult with an advanced solid tumor such as melanoma, head and neck, liver or kidney cancer. The sample was CD4+ or CD8+ T cells sorted from blood, taken in a trial of the OX40 agonist ivuxolimab. The CDR3 sequence: CASSINPSGNTIYF. The CDR3 bases are TGTGCCAGCAGCATCAATCCCTCTGGAAACACCATATATTTT.